Below, one T cell receptor beta chain is given with its context. Germline values: CDR1 SGHDN, CDR2 FVKESK. Trimming at V came to 4 bases and at J to 4 bases, leaving 5 bases not matched to a gene. CDR3 length: 14 amino acids. PCR employed 60 Vbeta and 13 Jbeta primers. This table comes from immunoSEQ multiplex PCR, and its TCRdb copy is limited to in-frame clones, with some not included. Here the sample spans under 200,000 clones, 70% to 80% being singletons. The sample is drawn from a study of cytomegalovirus exposure and HLA in healthy donors. This chain links TRBV14 with TRBJ2-5; 8 bases fit TRBD1. The TCR originated in a middle-aged woman in good health and CMV-seronegative. Material: PBMCs. Here the CDR3 DNA reads TGTGCCAGCAGCCGACAGGGGCTGGGAGAGACCCAGTACTTC. This codes for CASSRQGLGETQYF.